One sample yielded the 12 T cell receptor beta chains listed below, sequenced in a study of Tregs in tolerant kidney transplant recipients. The protocol was immunoSEQ multiplex PCR, while the TCRdb copy is restricted to in-frame clones and leaves out a portion. This table has over 50,000 clones, 70% to 90% appearing once. The input for sequencing was Tregs from blood, taken before the transplant. The receptors derive from a human donor who received a combined kidney and bone marrow transplant.

The chain combines TRBV5-1 with TRBJ1-3, with D uncertain. V gave up 7 bases and J gave up 4 bases, with 6 bases separating them. This CDR3 contains 11 residues. CDR1 and CDR2 (germline): SGHRS, YFSETQ. CDR3 residues: CASGDGNTIYF. CDR3 DNA sequence: TGCGCCAGCGGAGACGGAAACACCATATATTTT.

V and J are TRBV5-1 and TRBJ2-2, with no clear D. The CDR3 is 14 amino acids. Germline lookup yields CDR1 SGHRS and CDR2 YFSETQ. V was cut by 0 bases and J by 6 bases, with 9 bases left in between. CDR3: CASSLGGSAGELFF. The CDR3 region has the DNA TGCGCCAGCAGCTTGGGAGGTTCCGCCGGGGAGCTGTTTTTT.

The chain has TRBV20-1 and TRBJ1-1; perhaps TRBD1 as D (5 bases). The V end was cut by 6 bases, the J end by 5 bases, with 10 bases between. This CDR3 comprises 11 residues. Germline V CDR1 and CDR2: DFQATT, SNEGSKA (reference sequence). The CDR3 spells CSALGGTEAFF. Here the CDR3 DNA reads TGCAGTGCGTTGGGGGGGACTGAAGCTTTCTTT.

J is TRBJ1-6 and V is TRBV18; 7 bases match TRBD1. J was trimmed by 10 bases and V by 1 base; bases with no gene match: 7. This CDR3 has 15 amino acids. CDR1 KGHSH and CDR2 LQKENI come from the germline V gene. The CDR3: CASSPRGQGGSPLHF. The DNA for the CDR3 is TGTGCCAGCTCACCACGAGGCCAGGGGGGATCACCCCTCCACTTT. Filled out from reference TRBV18 and TRBJ1-6, the complete variable domain reads NAGVMQNPRHLVRRRGQEARLRCSPMKGHSHVYWYRQLPEEGLKFMVYLQKENIIDESGMPKERFSAEFPKEGPSILRIQQVVRGDSAAYFCASSPRGQGGSPLHFGNGTRLTVT.

This chain links TRBV4-1 with TRBJ1-6; D might be TRBD1 (5 bases). CDR1 and CDR2 (germline): MGHRA, YSYEKL. V was pared by 4 bases and J by 3 bases, with 16 bases between. The CDR3 consists of 17 residues. CDR3 sequence: CASSPFPTARYNSPLHF. The CDR3 nucleotides are TGCGCCAGCAGCCCGTTTCCGACAGCGCGCTATAATTCACCCCTCCACTTT.

This sequence joins TRBV7-2 and TRBJ2-7; 8 bases are shared with TRBD1. Germline trimming cut 5 bases from V and 2 bases from J; bases unmatched to any gene: 5. Germline loops: CDR1 SGHTA, CDR2 FQGNSA. The CDR3 is 14 residues long. Here the CDR3 reads CASSVGQGPYEQYF. The DNA of the CDR3 is TGTGCCAGCAGCGTCGGACAGGGTCCCTACGAGCAGTACTTC.

A single count supports this clone. This rearrangement joins TRBV4-3 to TRBJ2-5; D remains unclear. The CDR3 runs 15 residues. Germline V lookup: CDR1 LGHNA, CDR2 YSLEER. V was shortened by 1 base and J by 4 bases, with 13 bases between the two germline ends. This CDR3 is CASSQGGSRVETQYF. Written as DNA, the CDR3 is TGCGCCAGCAGCCAAGGAGGTTCTAGGGTAGAGACCCAGTACTTC.

The CDR3 bases are TGTGCCAGCAGCCTTTATCTAAATGAAAAACTGTTTTTT. Translated, it gives CASSLYLNEKLFF. V is TRBV7-6 and J is TRBJ1-4; D is unclear. V dropped 5 bases and J dropped 5 bases, with 9 bases sitting between them. The CDR3 sequence is 13 residues long. The germline V gene encodes CDR1 SGHVS and CDR2 FNYEAQ.

This chain links TRBV11-2 with TRBJ1-6; 7 bases match TRBD1. The CDR3 spans 15 residues. The J segment lost 10 bases and the V segment lost 1 base, leaving 7 bases of the junction unmatched. Germline V gives CDR1 SGHAT, CDR2 FQNNGV. CDR3 sequence: CASSLGGTERSPLHF. The CDR3 coding sequence is TGTGCCAGCAGCTTAGGGGGGACAGAAAGATCACCCCTCCACTTT.

The chain joins TRBV6-1 to TRBJ1-2, with 8 bases lining up with TRBD1. CDR3 length: 15 residues. J lost 7 bases, V lost 4 bases, and 11 bases had no gene match. Germline CDR1 reads MNHNS; CDR2 reads SASEGT. In DNA, the CDR3 is TGTGCCAGCAGTGGCCGGGACAGGAATGTTGGTGGCTACACCTTC. Translated, it gives CASSGRDRNVGGYTF.

The chain couples TRBV5-1 to TRBJ1-1; the D gene is possibly TRBD1 (5 bases). Germline CDR1 reads SGHRS; CDR2 reads YFSETQ. The V end was cut by 3 bases, the J end by 3 bases, with 9 bases between. This CDR3 has 13 amino acids. The CDR3 spells CASSSPGYTEAFF. For the CDR3, the DNA is TGCGCCAGCAGCTCCCCAGGGTACACTGAAGCTTTCTTT.

The chain has TRBV28 and TRBJ2-6; 8 nucleotides match TRBD1. V dropped 10 bases and J dropped 0; count of bases not matched to a gene: 11. The length of the CDR3 is 17 residues. The germline V gene has CDR1 MDHEN and CDR2 SYDVKM. CDR3 in DNA: TGTGCCACGAACCAGGGGGCTCTTGGCTCTGGGGCCAACGTCCTGACTTTC. It is translated as CATNQGALGSGANVLTF.